Listed here are 16 T cell receptor beta chains from one sample, sequenced in a study of blood T cell repertoires in COVID-19. Data came from immunoSEQ multiplex PCR; TCRdb stores just in-frame clones and leaves some out. The table has some 150,000 clones, about 83% seen once. The sample taken for sequencing was peripheral blood. The receptors stem from a woman aged 55 to 70 with COVID-19, enrolled during active disease.

This clone was seen a single time. J is TRBJ2-3 and V is TRBV5-1; 15 bases fit TRBD2. This CDR3 has 16 amino acids. Germline V gene sequence: CDR1 SGHRS, CDR2 YFSETQ. The V segment lost 7 bases and the J segment 4 bases; nucleotides outside the gene matches: 7. Written as DNA, the CDR3 is TGCGCCAGCCGTGACCGGACTAGCGGGAGGGCAGATACGCAGTATTTT. This encodes CASRDRTSGRADTQYF.

This chain joins TRBV5-5 and TRBJ1-2; D possibly corresponds to TRBD1 (6 bases). CDR1 and CDR2 (germline): SGHKS, YYEKEE (reference sequence). Trimming took off 1 base at V and 3 bases at J, with 19 bases between the two ends. The CDR3 spans 17 residues. The CDR3 reads CASSLSPGQLDDYGYTF. The CDR3 DNA reads as TGTGCCAGCAGCTTGAGTCCGGGACAACTGGACGACTATGGCTACACCTTC. Full variable domain (missing parts from reference TRBV5-5 and TRBJ1-2): DAGVTQSPTHLIKTRGQQVTLRCSPISGHKSVSWYQQVLGQGPQFIFQYYEKEERGRGNFPDRFSARQFPNYSSELNVNALLLGDSALYLCASSLSPGQLDDYGYTFGSGTRLTVV.

V and J are TRBV18 and TRBJ2-1; 9 positions match TRBD2. The CDR3 runs to 17 residues. The ends lost 0 bases at V and 4 bases at J; junction bases unmatched: 7. Germline assignment: CDR1 KGHSH and CDR2 LQKENI. CDR3 nucleotides: TGTGCCAGCTCACCACCTGAGACTAGCGGTACTTACAATGAGCAGTTCTTC. It yields the protein CASSPPETSGTYNEQFF.

This clone was recorded once. The chain has TRBV5-1 and TRBJ2-2; 7 bases are a match to TRBD2. The CDR3 sequence is 14 residues long. V shed 4 bases, J shed 0 bases, and the junction held 0 bases outside the gene matches. Germline V gene sequence: CDR1 SGHRS, CDR2 YFSETQ. The DNA for the CDR3 is TGCGCCAGCAGCGGACTAGCGAACACCGGGGAGCTGTTTTTT. Translated: CASSGLANTGELFF.

This rearrangement joins TRBV24-1 to TRBJ1-5; 8 nucleotides line up with TRBD1. In germline, CDR1 is KGHDR, CDR2 SFDVKD. The V gene end was trimmed by 1 base and the J gene end by 4 bases; junction bases not matched to a gene: 5. This CDR3 region has 16 residues. The CDR3 DNA follows: TGTGCCACCAGTGATTTCAAAGGACAGGGAAATCAGCCCCAGCATTTT. Its translation: CATSDFKGQGNQPQHF.

Ten or more counts support this clone. This chain joins TRBV7-9 and TRBJ1-4, with D possibly matching TRBD1 (5 bases). CDR3 size: 15 residues. The germline V and J ends were trimmed by 4 bases and 7 bases, with 16 bases remaining between them. CDR1 and CDR2 (germline): SEHNR, FQNEAQ (reference sequence). CDR3 nucleotides: TGTGCCAGCAGCTCCCGGGACCCCGGGGGTGAAAAACTGTTTTTT. Translation gives CASSSRDPGGEKLFF.

The gene calls are TRBV9 and TRBJ2-1, with D maybe TRBD2 (5 bases). V was trimmed by 3 bases and J by 3 bases, leaving 7 bases between them. This CDR3 comprises 13 residues. Germline V lookup: CDR1 SGDLS, CDR2 YYNGEE. Written as DNA, the CDR3 is TGTGCCAGCAGCGCCGACTACTACAATGAGCAGTTCTTC. Encoded protein: CASSADYYNEQFF.

This clone is a singleton in its sample. This sequence joins TRBV11-2 and TRBJ2-2, with D possibly TRBD2 on 6 matching bases. The V end was cut by 7 bases, the J end by 6 bases, with 18 bases between. The CDR3 runs 15 residues. Germline-derived CDR1 and CDR2 are SGHAT and FQNNGV. The CDR3, as DNA: TGTGCCAGCACCAAGACGACGGGGGTGCCCGGGGAGCTGTTTTTT. This translates into CASTKTTGVPGELFF.

J is TRBJ2-3 and V is TRBV2, with TRBD2 identical over 10 bases. Germline loops: CDR1 SNHLY, CDR2 FYNNEI. The trim removed 11 bases at V and 3 bases at J, leaving 11 bases unmatched. This CDR3 is 15 amino acids long. Written as DNA, the CDR3 is TGTGCCTCTTCCACTGGGACTAGCGCTACAGATACGCAGTATTTT. It encodes CASSTGTSATDTQYF.

The rearrangement uses TRBV6-5 and TRBJ1-4; 8 positions match TRBD1. The V gene end was trimmed by 6 bases and the J gene end by 8 bases; junction bases not matched to a gene: 5. CDR1 and CDR2 from the germline V gene are MNHEY and SVGAGI. This CDR3 region has 13 residues. The CDR3 protein is CASRDRVVEKLFF. In DNA form, the CDR3 reads TGTGCCAGCAGGGACAGGGTAGTGGAAAAACTGTTTTTT.

V is TRBV5-1 and J is TRBJ2-1; D ambiguous. Germline values: CDR1 SGHRS, CDR2 YFSETQ. Trimming removed 7 bases at V and 7 bases at J, with 9 bases between. The CDR3 runs 11 residues. CDR3 bases: TGCGCCAGCGCCCAGATAAATGAGCAGTTCTTC. Residues: CASAQINEQFF.

This clone came up once. This chain links TRBV12-3 or TRBV12-4 with TRBJ1-6; unclear D gene. V shed 3 bases and J shed 11 bases, with 8 bases lying between them. CDR3 length: 12 amino acids. The CDR3 bases are TGTGCCAGCAGTTTTAGTACGGCACCCCTCCACTTT. It yields the protein CASSFSTAPLHF.

The table lists this clone with a few counts. The J gene is TRBJ1-2, the V gene TRBV5-4; weak D call: TRBD1 (5 bases). This CDR3 comprises 15 residues. Germline lookup yields CDR1 SGHNT and CDR2 YYREEE (reference sequence). V was clipped by 0 bases and J by 7 bases, with 16 bases between them. CDR3 sequence reads: CASSLAGGGRRGYTF. CDR3 bases: TGTGCCAGCAGCTTGGCCGGGGGAGGGCGTCGTGGCTACACCTTC.

The chain recombines TRBV5-1 with TRBJ1-6; weak D call: TRBD1 (6 bases). The CDR3 is made up of 13 amino acids. V was pared by 4 bases and J by 6 bases, with 8 bases between. Germline-derived CDR1 and CDR2 are SGHRS and YFSETQ. The CDR3 here is CASSLDSNSPLHF. The CDR3 DNA reads as TGCGCCAGCAGCCTGGACAGTAATTCACCCCTCCACTTT. Full variable domain (remainder filled in from reference TRBV5-1 and TRBJ1-6): KAGVTQTPRYLIKTRGQQVTLSCSPISGHRSVSWYQQTPGQGLQFLFEYFSETQRNKGNFPGRFSGRQFSNSRSEMNVSTLELGDSALYLCASSLDSNSPLHFGNGTRLTVT.

The chain combines TRBV6-5 with TRBJ2-7, with 11 bases identical to TRBD1. V gave up 6 bases and J gave up 3 bases; unmatched junction bases: 7. CDR3 size: 15 residues. Per germline, CDR1 MNHEY and CDR2 SVGAGI. CDR3 region: CASRSGTGGDYEQYV. As DNA, the CDR3 is TGTGCCAGCAGGTCTGGGACAGGGGGGGACTACGAGCAGTACGTC.

The rearrangement links TRBV15 to TRBJ1-3; D perhaps matches TRBD1 (5 bases). CDR1 is LNHNV, CDR2 YYDKDF, per germline (reference sequence). The ends were cut back, 0 bases at V and 0 bases at J, with 18 bases in the middle. The CDR3 contains 19 residues. CDR3 nucleotides: TGTGCCACCAGCAGAGATCAGACCAGGGCCCGATTCTCTGGAAACACCATATATTTT. Its translation: CATSRDQTRARFSGNTIYF.